One sample yielded the 23 T cell receptor beta chains listed below, sequenced in a study of blood T cell repertoires in COVID-19. Some clones are missing from TCRdb's copy, which holds only in-frame ones; the method was immunoSEQ multiplex PCR. The sample includes 150,000 to 200,000 clones, around 73% of them seen just once. The specimen was PBMCs or T cells enriched from blood (not recorded which). The receptor set was obtained from a woman aged 45 to 65 who had recovered from COVID-19.

This rearrangement joins TRBV14 to TRBJ1-1; 9 positions match TRBD1. V lost 3 bases and J lost 2; bases outside the gene matches: 4. Per the germline V gene, CDR1 is SGHDN and CDR2 is FVKESK. The CDR3 is 15 residues long. CDR3 residues: CASSHWTGVNTEAFF. CDR3 nucleotide sequence: TGTGCCAGCAGCCATTGGACAGGGGTAAACACTGAAGCTTTCTTT.

The chain combines TRBV7-7 with TRBJ2-1; tentatively, D is TRBD2 (6 bases). CDR3 length: 15 residues. V dropped 4 bases and J dropped 2 bases, with 12 bases sitting between them. Per germline, CDR1 SSHAT and CDR2 FNYEAQ (reference sequence). CDR3 sequence (DNA): TGTGCCAGCAGCTCCTCTAGCGCAACCTACAATGAGCAGTTCTTC. Translation: CASSSSSATYNEQFF.

J is TRBJ1-5 and V is TRBV4-2, with D tentatively TRBD1 (5 bases). The V end was cut by 1 base, the J end by 14 bases, with 15 bases between. The length of the CDR3 is 13 residues. Germline CDR1 LGHNA, CDR2 YNFKEQ. CDR3 region: CASSQALGDWEHF. CDR3 DNA sequence: TGTGCCAGCAGCCAAGCTCTCGGGGACTGGGAGCATTTT.

With regard to this clone: At one end, the junction sequence differs from germline, possibly due to a read error. The V and J genes are TRBV6-6 and TRBJ2-7, with 8 bases identical to TRBD2. CDR3 length equals 14 residues. Germline loops: CDR1 MNHNY, CDR2 SVGAGI (reference sequence). CDR3 coding DNA: TGTGCCAGCAGTAACTCGGGACTAGCCTACGAGCAGTACTTC. Translated: CASSNSGLAYEQYF.

The chain is built from TRBV28 and TRBJ2-1; D perhaps matches TRBD2 (6 bases). CDR3 length equals 16 residues. Trimming removed 10 bases at V and 5 bases at J, with 24 bases between. Germline CDR1 MDHEN, CDR2 SYDVKM. The CDR3 DNA is TGTGCCACTTCAAGACTGACTAGTTTTACGAACAATGAGCAGTTCTTC. This encodes CATSRLTSFTNNEQFF. The full variable domain, its missing parts supplied by reference TRBV28 and TRBJ2-1, is DVKVTQSSRYLVKRTGEKVFLECVQDMDHENMFWYRQDPGLGLRLIYFSYDVKMKEKGDIPEGYSVSREKKERFSLILESASTNQTSMYLCATSRLTSFTNNEQFFGPGTRLTVL.

The chain uses TRBV5-4 and TRBJ2-7; 10 nucleotides line up with TRBD2. The J segment lost 5 bases and the V segment lost 4 bases, leaving 12 bases of the junction unmatched. Germline-derived CDR1 and CDR2 are SGHNT and YYREEE (reference sequence). The CDR3 covers 16 residues. The CDR3 nucleotides are TGTGCCAGCAGCATTACTTTCATAGCGGGAGGAAACGAGCAGTACTTC. It specifies CASSITFIAGGNEQYF.

The sample holds a few counts of this clone. The chain uses TRBV7-2 and TRBJ2-7, with 10 bases fitting TRBD2. In germline, CDR1 is SGHTA, CDR2 FQGNSA. The CDR3 totals 15 residues. The trim removed 4 bases at V and 4 bases at J, leaving 7 bases unmatched. The CDR3 DNA is TGTGCCAGCAGCTCCCCGGGACTAGCGCTTTACGAGCAGTACTTC. As protein: CASSSPGLALYEQYF.

The rearrangement links TRBV5-1 to TRBJ2-7, with D possibly TRBD2 on 6 matching bases. Germline CDR1 reads SGHRS; CDR2 reads YFSETQ. Between the trimmed V and J ends, which lost 4 bases and 0 bases, there was a span of 14 bases. This CDR3 has 15 residues. Written as DNA, the CDR3 is TGCGCCAGCAGCCCAGGCGACGGGAGCTCCTACGAGCAGTACTTC. It is translated as CASSPGDGSSYEQYF.

This clone was found a few times. V usage is TRBV19 and J usage is TRBJ1-1; 9 bases agree with TRBD1. The germline CDR1 and CDR2 sequences are LNHDA and SQIVND (reference sequence). The CDR3 has 13 residues. Trimming cost V 10 bases and J 0 bases; bases outside gene matches: 3. This chain's CDR3 is CAIRDRVNTEAFF. The CDR3 coding sequence is TGTGCCATTAGGGACAGGGTGAACACTGAAGCTTTCTTT.

The chain combines TRBV5-5 with TRBJ2-3; the D gene is possibly TRBD2 (6 bases). Trimming took 4 bases from V and 10 from J, leaving 13 bases between them. The germline V gene has CDR1 SGHKS and CDR2 YYEKEE (reference sequence). The CDR3 is 12 amino acids. The CDR3 region has the DNA TGTGCCAGCAGCCCGGTCTGGGGGGCGCAGTATTTT. Translation: CASSPVWGAQYF.

V is TRBV6-5 and J is TRBJ1-5; TRBD1 matches 10 bases. CDR3 length equals 16 residues. Per germline, CDR1 MNHEY and CDR2 SVGAGI. J gave up 1 base and V 0 bases, and 0 bases lay outside the gene matches. The CDR3 sequence is CASSYSGQGSNQPQHF. Written as DNA, the CDR3 is TGTGCCAGCAGTTACTCGGGACAGGGGAGCAATCAGCCCCAGCATTTT.

The V call is TRBV7-2, the J call TRBJ1-2; possibly TRBD1 for D (6 bases). CDR3 length equals 17 residues. Germline CDR1 and CDR2: SGHTA and FQGNSA. Trimming removed 4 bases at V and 2 bases at J, with 20 bases between. The CDR3, as DNA: TGTGCCAGCAGCTCCGCCCCCGGGACACAGGCAAACTATGGCTACACCTTC. It encodes CASSSAPGTQANYGYTF.

This chain uses TRBV6-5 with TRBJ2-7, with D possibly being TRBD1 (5 bases). Germline V gene data show CDR1 as MNHEY and CDR2 as SVGAGI. The CDR3 contains 15 residues. Between the trimmed V and J ends, which lost 0 bases and 6 bases, there was a span of 15 bases. In DNA form, the CDR3 reads TGTGCCAGCAGTTACTCGAGCCAGGGCGAAGGCGAGCAGTACTTC. Protein sequence: CASSYSSQGEGEQYF.

The chain carries TRBV27 and TRBJ2-1, with TRBD2 as a possible D gene (5 bases). Looked up from germline, CDR1 is MNHEY and CDR2 is SMNVEV (reference sequence). CDR3 size: 20 residues. Deletions cut 0 bases from V and 2 bases from J, with 23 bases between. CDR3 region: CASSLSRQAAGGGTYNEQFF. The DNA for the CDR3 is TGTGCCAGCAGTTTATCGAGGCAAGCGGCCGGTGGCGGTACCTACAATGAGCAGTTCTTC.

The chain recombines TRBV28 with TRBJ1-5; TRBD1 aligns across 8 bases. V lost 6 bases, J lost 6 bases, and 7 bases stayed unmatched. The CDR3 loop spans 14 amino acids. Germline CDR1 is MDHEN and CDR2 is SYDVKM. The CDR3 nucleotides are TGTGCCAGCAGAAACGGACAGGGCGGTCAGCCCCAGCATTTT. Amino acid sequence: CASRNGQGGQPQHF.

This clone was seen only once. The chain has TRBV29-1 and TRBJ1-4; 10 bases fit TRBD1. Germline CDR1 is SQVTM and CDR2 is ANQGSEA. After removal of 6 bases from V and 3 bases from J, the junction contained 7 bases not matched to a gene. The CDR3 runs to 15 residues. The CDR3 coding sequence is TGCAGCGTAGGGGACAGGGGCCTTCCTAATGAAAAACTGTTTTTT. This encodes CSVGDRGLPNEKLFF. Drawing the rest from reference TRBV29-1 and TRBJ1-4, the complete variable domain is SAVISQKPSRDICQRGTSLTIQCQVDSQVTMMFWYRQQPGQSLTLIATANQGSEATYESGFVIDKFPISRPNLTFSTLTVSNMSPEDSSIYLCSVGDRGLPNEKLFFGSGTQLSVL.

The rearrangement links TRBV29-1 to TRBJ1-2; a weak D match, TRBD1 (5 bases). V lost 4 bases, J lost 8 bases, and 11 bases lay in between. The CDR3 totals 11 residues. Germline-derived CDR1 and CDR2 are SQVTM and ANQGSEA. CDR3 protein: CSVVTKGGYTF. CDR3 DNA sequence: TGCAGCGTTGTGACAAAGGGGGGCTACACCTTC.

This sequence joins TRBV9 and TRBJ2-3; the D gene is possibly TRBD2 (6 bases). Trimming stripped 2 bases from V and 4 bases from J, with 11 bases between. The CDR3 runs 14 residues. Germline V gives CDR1 SGDLS, CDR2 YYNGEE. CDR3 amino acids: CASSVSWGADTQYF. CDR3 bases: TGTGCCAGCAGCGTGAGTTGGGGGGCAGATACGCAGTATTTT.

V usage is TRBV2 and J usage is TRBJ1-2, with D possibly TRBD1 on 5 matching bases. V lost 10 bases, J lost 2 bases, and 11 bases lay in between. The length of the CDR3 is 12 residues. In germline, CDR1 is SNHLY, CDR2 FYNNEI. The CDR3 here is CANLRENYGYTF. The CDR3 coding sequence is TGTGCCAACCTCAGGGAAAACTATGGCTACACCTTC.

The chain employs TRBV30 and TRBJ1-2; possible D gene TRBD1, 6 bases. Germline CDR1 reads GTSNPN; CDR2 reads SVGIG (reference sequence). The CDR3 runs 15 residues. V gave up 8 bases and J gave up 5 bases, with 24 bases separating them. The CDR3 DNA is TGTGCCCGAAGGGGGGGGACTAAGGGGCGTTATGGCTACACCTTC. It translates to CARRGGTKGRYGYTF.

The chain has TRBV19 and TRBJ2-1, with TRBD2 matching 8 bases. The CDR3 extends over 14 amino acids. Germline CDR1 reads LNHDA; CDR2 reads SQIVND (reference sequence). The V and J ends lost 7 bases and 3 bases, in that order; junction bases with no gene match: 5. The CDR3 sequence: CASKSREVYNEQFF. The CDR3 DNA follows: TGTGCCAGTAAATCGCGGGAGGTCTACAATGAGCAGTTCTTC.

The J gene is TRBJ2-2, the V gene TRBV28, with 10 nucleotides matching TRBD1. V shed 5 bases, J shed 3 bases, and the junction held 6 bases outside the gene matches. The CDR3 loop spans 16 amino acids. Germline V gene lookup returns CDR1 MDHEN and CDR2 SYDVKM. Here the CDR3 DNA reads TGTGCCAGCAGTAACCCGGGACAGGGGTACACCGGGGAGCTGTTTTTT. Its translation: CASSNPGQGYTGELFF.

The rearrangement links TRBV7-8 to TRBJ2-7; D remains ambiguous. Germline-derived CDR1 and CDR2 are SGHVS and FQNEAQ. With 5 bases removed from V and 0 bases from J, the gap between germline ends came to 11 bases. This CDR3 has 14 amino acids. The CDR3 sequence is CASSLAGTSYEQYF. CDR3 sequence (DNA): TGTGCCAGCAGCCTCGCAGGTACCTCCTACGAGCAGTACTTC.